Following are 21 T cell receptor beta chains from one sample sequenced in a study of blood T cell repertoires in COVID-19. Sequencing used immunoSEQ multiplex PCR; TCRdb keeps in-frame clones, though not all of them. The sample yields some 66,000 clones, roughly nine tenths seen once. Specimen: peripheral blood. The source is a human donor in a cohort sampled during active COVID-19.

This clone was observed a handful of times. Here the CDR3 reads CASSSTQGSTGELFF. CDR3 DNA: TGTGCCAGCAGCTCCACTCAGGGGAGCACCGGGGAGCTGTTTTTT. V usage is TRBV7-2 and J usage is TRBJ2-2; D possibly corresponds to TRBD1 (6 bases). Germline loops: CDR1 SGHTA, CDR2 FQGNSA. The V end lost 4 bases, the J end lost 4 bases, and 13 bases lay between the germline ends. The CDR3 spans 15 residues.

The V gene is TRBV19, the J gene TRBJ1-2; D ambiguous. The ends were cut back, 5 bases at V and 4 bases at J, with 17 bases in the middle. This CDR3 comprises 15 residues. Germline CDR1 is LNHDA and CDR2 is SQIVND (reference sequence). The CDR3 sequence is CASSGPDLELYGYTF. DNA of the CDR3: TGTGCCAGTAGTGGCCCGGATCTAGAACTCTATGGCTACACCTTC.

The chain carries TRBV6-5 and TRBJ1-1, with 8 bases lining up with TRBD1. The CDR3 is 15 amino acids. Trimming removed 5 bases from V and 0 bases from J; junction bases left unmatched: 5. Germline assignment: CDR1 MNHEY and CDR2 SVGAGI. The CDR3 DNA reads as TGTGCCAGCAGTCAACACAGGGGGGTGAACACTGAAGCTTTCTTT. It is translated as CASSQHRGVNTEAFF.

The J gene is TRBJ1-2, the V gene TRBV27; 7 bases line up with TRBD1. CDR3 size: 14 residues. V lost 5 bases and J lost 7; bases outside the gene matches: 10. Germline V gene sequence: CDR1 MNHEY, CDR2 SMNVEV (reference sequence). CDR3 DNA sequence: TGTGCCAGCAGTGAGGACAGGCTAGTGGGTGGCTACACCTTC. It yields the protein CASSEDRLVGGYTF.

This CDR3 is CASSYGPQPSNQPQHF. In DNA, the CDR3 is TGTGCCAGCAGTTACGGGCCTCAGCCTAGCAATCAGCCCCAGCATTTT. This chain uses TRBV6-6 with TRBJ1-5; D not resolved. The V end was cut by 2 bases, the J end by 0 bases, with 11 bases between. The V gene's germline CDR1 is MNHNY and CDR2 SVGAGI (reference sequence). This CDR3 is 16 amino acids long.

The chain carries TRBV27 and TRBJ1-5; no clear D. CDR3 length: 14 residues. Trimming pared 5 bases from V and 3 bases from J, leaving 11 bases between. Germline values: CDR1 MNHEY, CDR2 SMNVEV (reference sequence). CDR3 bases: TGTGCCAGCAGTCCTACAGCTTCCAATCAGCCCCAGCATTTT. As protein: CASSPTASNQPQHF.

V usage is TRBV7-2 and J usage is TRBJ2-7; 8 bases map to TRBD1. V dropped 1 base and J dropped 4; count of bases not matched to a gene: 9. CDR3 size: 16 residues. The germline V gene has CDR1 SGHTA and CDR2 FQGNSA. In DNA form, the CDR3 reads TGTGCCAGCAGCTTAGTTGGGACAGGATATGGATACGAGCAGTACTTC. Translating gives CASSLVGTGYGYEQYF.

J is TRBJ1-2 and V is TRBV19; TRBD1 might be the D (5 bases). Looked up from germline, CDR1 is LNHDA and CDR2 is SQIVND (reference sequence). The CDR3 has 13 residues. The germline V and J ends were trimmed by 3 bases and 2 bases, with 7 bases remaining between them. CDR3 nucleotide sequence: TGTGCCAGTAGTATGACAGAAAACTATGGCTACACCTTC. This translates into CASSMTENYGYTF. The full variable domain, completed using reference TRBV19 and TRBJ1-2, is DGGITQSPKYLFRKEGQNVTLSCEQNLNHDAMYWYRQDPGQGLRLIYYSQIVNDFQKGDIAEGYSVSREKKESFPLTVTSAQKNPTAFYLCASSMTENYGYTFGSGTRLTVV.

The V call is TRBV4-1, the J call TRBJ1-1, with D perhaps TRBD1 (6 bases). The V end lost 6 bases, the J end lost 3 bases, and 14 bases lay between the germline ends. The CDR3 is 14 residues long. Germline V gives CDR1 MGHRA, CDR2 YSYEKL. This chain's CDR3 is CASSSNRVHTEAFF. The CDR3, as DNA: TGCGCCAGCAGTTCCAACAGGGTCCACACTGAAGCTTTCTTT.

CDR3 nucleotides: TGTGCCAGCAGTCTGCTACAGGGTAACACTGAAGCTTTCTTT. It translates to CASSLLQGNTEAFF. This chain joins TRBV2 and TRBJ1-1, with D perhaps TRBD1 (6 bases). CDR3 size: 14 residues. Germline lookup yields CDR1 SNHLY and CDR2 FYNNEI. V was trimmed by 5 bases and J by 2 bases, leaving 12 bases between them.

The rearrangement uses TRBV5-3 and TRBJ2-3; 13 nucleotides agree with TRBD2. TRBV5-3 is an ORF for which the function is uncertain. The J segment lost 2 bases and the V segment lost 3 bases, leaving 3 bases of the junction unmatched. The CDR3 consists of 16 residues. CDR3 amino acids: CARSSTSGRATDTQYF. The CDR3 coding sequence is TGTGCCAGAAGCTCCACTAGCGGGAGGGCCACAGATACGCAGTATTTT.

This sequence joins TRBV28 and TRBJ1-1, with D tentatively TRBD1 (6 bases). Per the germline V gene, CDR1 is MDHEN and CDR2 is SYDVKM. Trimming cost V 5 bases and J 0 bases, with 10 bases left between them. CDR3 length: 14 residues. The CDR3 spells CASSTGRMNTEAFF. Here the CDR3 DNA reads TGTGCCAGCAGTACAGGGCGGATGAACACTGAAGCTTTCTTT.

This clone was seen once. This chain connects TRBV6-2 or TRBV6-3 to TRBJ2-3, with D unresolved. Trimming took 4 bases from V and 7 from J, leaving 15 bases between them. The CDR3 has 14 residues. The germline V gene encodes CDR1 MNHEY and CDR2 SVGEGT. CDR3 protein: CASSSTTFPNTQYF. CDR3 nucleotides: TGTGCCAGCAGTTCCACCACCTTTCCTAATACGCAGTATTTT.

This chain links TRBV7-2 with TRBJ2-5; TRBD2 aligns across 8 bases. Germline CDR1 and CDR2: SGHTA and FQGNSA. The CDR3 extends over 16 amino acids. The junction had 7 bases not matched to a gene; V was cut back by 2 bases and J by 2 bases. CDR3 protein: CASSLLVRGGQETQYF. As DNA, the CDR3 is TGTGCCAGCAGCTTATTAGTTCGGGGGGGGCAAGAGACCCAGTACTTC.

The V gene is TRBV7-3, the J gene TRBJ2-5; the match to TRBD2 covers 8 bases. The trim removed 2 bases at V and 1 base at J, leaving 6 bases unmatched. Germline V gene sequence: CDR1 SGHTA, CDR2 FQGTGA. The CDR3 is 16 amino acids. The chain's CDR3 is CASSLSGTRLQETQYF. Written as DNA, the CDR3 is TGTGCCAGCAGCTTATCTGGGACTAGACTCCAAGAGACCCAGTACTTC.

The V and J genes are TRBV11-2 and TRBJ2-1; TRBD2 is a possible D gene (6 bases). V lost 1 base and J 7 bases, leaving 11 bases between the germline ends. This CDR3 contains 14 residues. Germline CDR1 is SGHAT and CDR2 is FQNNGV. This CDR3 is CASSLAGVDNEQFF. The CDR3 bases are TGTGCCAGCAGCTTAGCGGGGGTTGATAATGAGCAGTTCTTC.

The rearrangement links TRBV7-2 to TRBJ2-1; 9 bases map to TRBD2. Germline CDR1 is SGHTA and CDR2 is FQGNSA. CDR3 length: 17 amino acids. The junction had 11 bases not matched to a gene; V was cut back by 6 bases and J by 2 bases. The CDR3 spells CASSREGGRAPYNEQFF. The CDR3 DNA follows: TGTGCCAGCAGTCGCGAGGGCGGGAGGGCCCCCTACAATGAGCAGTTCTTC.

This chain joins TRBV27 and TRBJ1-5; D unclear. This CDR3 has 14 amino acids. Per the germline V gene, CDR1 is MNHEY and CDR2 is SMNVEV (reference sequence). Trimming took off 7 bases at V and 4 bases at J, with 14 bases between the two ends. The CDR3 region has the DNA TGTGCCAGCAAGGTGAGGTATGGGAATCAGCCCCAGCATTTT. Translating gives CASKVRYGNQPQHF.

On this clone: The identical CDR3 is also encoded by other nucleotide sequences in the sample. This sequence joins TRBV6-2 or TRBV6-3 and TRBJ1-4, with TRBD1 as a possible D gene (6 bases). CDR3 size: 14 residues. The germline CDR1 and CDR2 sequences are MNHEY and SVGEGT. Between the trimmed V and J ends, which lost 9 bases and 7 bases, there was a span of 18 bases. The CDR3 coding sequence is TGTGCCAGTAGTCTAACAGGGCAGAGTGAAAAACTGTTTTTT. Residues: CASSLTGQSEKLFF.

The chain employs TRBV5-6 and TRBJ2-5; TRBD2 matches 13 bases. The CDR3 sequence is 14 residues long. Trimming removed 4 bases from V and 8 bases from J; junction bases left unmatched: 5. Germline lookup yields CDR1 SGHDT and CDR2 YYEEEE. CDR3 coding DNA: TGTGCCAGCAGCCCGGGACTAGCGGGAATAACCCAGTACTTC. Its protein product is CASSPGLAGITQYF.

This chain uses TRBV29-1 with TRBJ1-1; D remains unclear. V lost 6 bases to trimming and J lost 11 bases, with 22 bases between them. Looked up from germline, CDR1 is SQVTM and CDR2 is ANQGSEA. The CDR3 spans 13 residues. The CDR3 here is CSVANVGSPGAFF. The CDR3 region has the DNA TGCAGCGTCGCGAACGTAGGGTCGCCGGGGGCTTTCTTT.